This TCR beta chain is from a study of shared T cell receptors in the human thymus. The germline gives CDR1 SQVTM, CDR2 ANQGSEA. Losses at the gene ends were 6 bases for V and 4 bases for J; bases not matched to a gene: 8. There are 13 residues in the CDR3. Measured with immunoSEQ multiplex PCR; TCRdb has only the in-frame clones, and not every one. Counted here are hundreds of thousands of clones, approximately 90% occurring once; the ten biggest clones make up 0.01%. These same records also appear under a second study, on human thymus T cells. That publication notes: Donation was from healthy Finnish infants who were having corrective surgery that addressed congenital heart defects. It was from resections taken during corrective heart surgery that the thymus tissue came. Repertoires sampled from thymus and blood appeared biased in V and J gene usage. Related work showed strongly overlapping thymic repertoires across unrelated individuals.

The clonotype was recovered from a boy in the first two years of life with a congenital heart defect. V usage is TRBV29-1 and J usage is TRBJ2-7, with 8 bases lining up with TRBD1. The specimen sequenced was thymocytes. The CDR3 region is CSVSDRDGYEQYF. The DNA of the CDR3 is TGCAGCGTCTCGGACAGGGATGGGTACGAGCAGTACTTC.